The clone carrying this T cell receptor beta chain has ten or more counts. This CDR3 spans 13 amino acids. V lost 5 bases to trimming and J lost 4 bases; unmatched junction nucleotides: 5. Germline CDR1 reads SEHNR; CDR2 reads FQNEAQ (reference sequence). The sample is drawn from a study of T cells in Graves' hyperthyroidism and ophthalmopathy. Amplification targeted TCR beta CDR3 regions from RNA transcripts. First-round RT-PCR of the TCR CDR3 relied on the HTBI primer set. TCRdb redid the calling of the multiplex PCR reads with MiXCR, one entry per CDR3 protein. This sample has a few hundred thousand distinct CDR3 sequences; around a sixth occur once, and the top ten carry around 54%.

The V and J genes are TRBV7-9 and TRBJ2-7; TRBD2 aligns across 7 bases. This TCR was recovered from a woman aged 45-65 years with Graves' hyperthyroidism. Sequencing input: blood. The DNA of the CDR3 is TGTGCCAGCAGCCCATATAGCGGGTACGAGCAGTACTTC. Protein product: CASSPYSGYEQYF.